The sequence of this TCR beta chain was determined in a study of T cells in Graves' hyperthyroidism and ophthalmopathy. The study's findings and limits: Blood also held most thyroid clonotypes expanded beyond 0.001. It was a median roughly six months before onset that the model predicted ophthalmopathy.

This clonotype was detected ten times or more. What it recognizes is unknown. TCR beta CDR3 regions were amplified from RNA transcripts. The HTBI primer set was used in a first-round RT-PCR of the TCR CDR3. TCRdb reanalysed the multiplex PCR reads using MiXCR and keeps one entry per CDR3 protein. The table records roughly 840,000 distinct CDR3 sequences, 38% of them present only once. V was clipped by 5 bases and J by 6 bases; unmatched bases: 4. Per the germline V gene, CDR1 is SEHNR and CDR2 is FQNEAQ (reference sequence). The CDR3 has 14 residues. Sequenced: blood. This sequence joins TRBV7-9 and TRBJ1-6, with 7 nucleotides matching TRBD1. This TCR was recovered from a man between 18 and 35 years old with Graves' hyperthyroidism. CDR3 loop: CASSLRQGNSPLHF. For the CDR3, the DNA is TGTGCCAGCAGCCTAAGACAGGGTAATTCACCCCTCCACTTT.